This T cell receptor (beta chain) comes out of a study of T cells in Graves' hyperthyroidism and ophthalmopathy. CDR3 length equals 14 residues. The ends were cut back, 0 bases at V and 8 bases at J, with 10 bases in the middle. Germline loops: CDR1 SGHDN, CDR2 FVKESK. Authors of the study amplified TCR beta CDR3 regions from RNA transcripts. Carried out on the TCR CDR3, a first-round RT-PCR used the HTBI primer set. Using its own MiXCR run on the multiplex PCR reads, TCRdb lists one record per CDR3 protein. There are approximately 560,000 distinct CDR3 sequences in the sample; under 60% occur only once, and about 8.2% lies in the top ten. This clonotype showed up just a few times. Lactation, pregnancy, other autoimmune disease or uncontrolled infection led to exclusion of patients.

The specimen was peripheral blood or thyroid tissue (not recorded which). The TCR sequence derives from a woman aged 18-29 years with Graves' hyperthyroidism. The V gene is TRBV14, the J gene TRBJ1-4; unclear D gene. The CDR3 sequence is CASSQDTGGEKLFF. The CDR3 DNA is TGTGCCAGCAGCCAAGATACGGGTGGCGAAAAACTGTTTTTT.